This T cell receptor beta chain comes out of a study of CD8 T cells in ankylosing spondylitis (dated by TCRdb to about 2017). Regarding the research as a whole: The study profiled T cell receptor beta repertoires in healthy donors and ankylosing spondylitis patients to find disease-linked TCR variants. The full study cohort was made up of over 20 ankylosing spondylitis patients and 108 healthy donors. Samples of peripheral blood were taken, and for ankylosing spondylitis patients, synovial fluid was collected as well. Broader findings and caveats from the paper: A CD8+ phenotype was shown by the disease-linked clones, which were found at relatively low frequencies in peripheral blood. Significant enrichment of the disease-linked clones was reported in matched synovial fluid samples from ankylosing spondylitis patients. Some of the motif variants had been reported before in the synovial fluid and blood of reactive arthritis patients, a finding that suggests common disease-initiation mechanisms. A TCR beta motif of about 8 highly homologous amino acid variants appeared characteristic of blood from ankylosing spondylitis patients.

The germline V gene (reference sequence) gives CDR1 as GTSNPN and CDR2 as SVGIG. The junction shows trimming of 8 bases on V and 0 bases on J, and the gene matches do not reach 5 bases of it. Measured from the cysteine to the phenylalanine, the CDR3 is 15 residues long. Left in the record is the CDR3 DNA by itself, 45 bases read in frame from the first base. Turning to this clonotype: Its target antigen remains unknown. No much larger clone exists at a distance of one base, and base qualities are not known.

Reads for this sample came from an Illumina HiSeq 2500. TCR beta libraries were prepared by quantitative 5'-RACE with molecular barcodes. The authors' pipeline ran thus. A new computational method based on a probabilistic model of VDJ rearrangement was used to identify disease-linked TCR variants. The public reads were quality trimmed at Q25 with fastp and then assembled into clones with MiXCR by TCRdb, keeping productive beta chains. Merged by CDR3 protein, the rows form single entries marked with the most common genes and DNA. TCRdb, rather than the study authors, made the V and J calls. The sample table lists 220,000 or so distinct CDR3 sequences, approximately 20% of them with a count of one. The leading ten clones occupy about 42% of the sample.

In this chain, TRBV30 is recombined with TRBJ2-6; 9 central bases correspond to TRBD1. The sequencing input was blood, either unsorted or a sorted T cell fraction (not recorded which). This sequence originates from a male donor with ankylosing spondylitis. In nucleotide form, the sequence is TGTGCCGCGACAGGGGGACACTCTGGGGCCAACGTCCTGACTTTC. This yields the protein CAATGGHSGANVLTF.